This T cell receptor beta chain was sequenced for a study of liver allograft versus peripheral blood T cells. Overall study context: Repertoires of T cell receptors in transplanted livers were compared with recipients' peripheral blood repertoires.

Relative to its sample, this clonotype is medium-sized (0.01 to 0.1%). Its antigen is not known. Germline trimming cut 8 bases from V and 2 bases from J; bases unmatched to any gene: 4. Germline V CDR1 and CDR2: ENHRY, SYGVKD. The CDR3 extends over 14 amino acids. General study results and limits: Reportedly, the T cell receptor repertoires present inside liver allografts differed from those in peripheral blood.

TCRdb redid the calling of the reads with MiXCR, one entry per CDR3 protein. The sample carries several thousand distinct CDR3 sequences, over 15% recorded once. The TCR was taken from a human patient who had a liver transplant. Some T cells may be the graft donor's. The chain links TRBV10-3 to TRBJ2-7; TRBD1 aligns across 12 bases. The CDR3 DNA reads TGTGCCATCCGCTGGGACAGGGGGCCCTACGAGCAGTACTTC. Its protein product is CAIRWDRGPYEQYF.